This entry lists 8 T cell receptor beta chains sequenced from one sample in a study of response to subunit inactivated influenza vaccine. TCRdb re-called the RT-PCR reads through MiXCR, storing one row per CDR3 protein. The table includes 700,000 to 800,000 distinct CDR3 sequences, around 18% detected once. The sequencing here drew on PBMCs from blood, taken more than 4 days after vaccination. These receptor sequences come from a man in his fifties who received an inactivated influenza vaccine.

This clonotype was counted a few times. The J gene is TRBJ1-6, the V gene TRBV5-1; possibly TRBD1 for D (5 bases). The germline V gene has CDR1 SGHRS and CDR2 YFSETQ. The CDR3 loop spans 18 amino acids. Between the trimmed V and J ends, which lost 4 bases and 0 bases, there was a span of 17 bases. The CDR3 reads CASSLGGGGSSYNSPLHF. For the CDR3, the DNA is TGCGCCAGCAGCCTGGGGGGAGGCGGAAGCTCCTATAATTCACCCCTCCACTTT.

The chain joins TRBV24-1 to TRBJ2-1; D remains unclear. The CDR3 runs to 17 residues. The V gene lost 1 base and the J gene lost 2 bases, with 14 bases spanning the gap. Germline lookup yields CDR1 KGHDR and CDR2 SFDVKD. The CDR3 DNA reads as TGTGCCACCAGTGATTTAAGTGGTGGCGGAGCCTACAATGAGCAGTTCTTC. Amino acid sequence: CATSDLSGGGAYNEQFF.

This clonotype was counted between two and nine times. This chain links TRBV6-2 or TRBV6-3 with TRBJ2-1, with TRBD2 identical over 10 bases. This CDR3 is built from 16 residues. The ends lost 7 bases at V and 7 bases at J; junction bases unmatched: 13. CDR1 and CDR2 (germline): MNHEY, SVGEGT. This chain's CDR3 is CASNLYGSGRGNEQFF. The CDR3, as DNA: TGTGCCAGCAACCTTTATGGGAGCGGGAGGGGTAATGAGCAGTTCTTC.

In its sample, this clonotype was seen a few times. The chain couples TRBV4-3 to TRBJ2-1; 9 bases fit TRBD2. The germline CDR1 and CDR2 sequences are LGHNA and YSLEER. This CDR3 has 17 residues. The V gene end was trimmed by 0 bases and the J gene end by 8 bases; junction bases not matched to a gene: 11. The CDR3 sequence is CASSQDSPGLASYEQFF. CDR3 in DNA: TGCGCCAGCAGCCAAGATTCCCCGGGACTAGCCTCCTATGAGCAGTTCTTC.

The genes are TRBV6-1 and TRBJ1-2; D uncertain. The CDR3 sequence is 15 residues long. Trimming left V 6 bases short and J 4 bases short, with 18 bases between. In germline, CDR1 is MNHNS, CDR2 SASEGT. DNA for the CDR3: TGTGCCAGCAGCCCTACGGGGTCCTTCTCCTATGGCTACACCTTC. Protein sequence: CASSPTGSFSYGYTF.

The rearrangement joins TRBV12-3 or TRBV12-4 to TRBJ1-6, with D possibly being TRBD1 (5 bases). The CDR3 runs to 15 residues. Trimming left V 6 bases short and J 6 bases short, with 15 bases between. Here the CDR3 DNA reads TGTGCCAGCAGACGGGACGGAGGGGCTAATTCACCCCTCCACTTT. Translating it yields CASRRDGGANSPLHF.

This clonotype was seen only a few times. The rearrangement links TRBV5-1 to TRBJ2-7, with 9 positions matching TRBD1. With 1 base clipped from V and 1 base from J, the junction kept 12 bases outside the gene matches. Germline V gene lookup returns CDR1 SGHRS and CDR2 YFSETQ. CDR3 length: 18 residues. The CDR3 coding sequence is TGCGCCAGCAGCTTGCCCACGCGAACCGGGACAGGGTCCTACGAGCAGTACTTC. The encoded protein is CASSLPTRTGTGSYEQYF.

This chain joins TRBV7-9 and TRBJ2-5; 11 bases agree with TRBD2. The CDR3 length is 16 residues. Trimming removed 5 bases from V and 4 bases from J; junction bases left unmatched: 9. Germline V CDR1 and CDR2: SEHNR, FQNEAQ (reference sequence). CDR3 region: CASSQTSGRGRETQYF. Written as DNA, the CDR3 is TGTGCCAGCAGCCAAACTAGCGGGAGAGGACGAGAGACCCAGTACTTC.